Reported below is one T cell receptor (beta chain). This specimen comes from a study of blood T cell repertoires in COVID-19. Study at large: Samples representing acute and convalescent COVID-19 were sourced from the United States, Italy and Spain. T cells, B-cell-depleted T cells, or PBMCs provided the cDNA or gDNA that served as material.

Sequenced by immunoSEQ multiplex PCR; TCRdb stores in-frame clones only, minus some. The data show more than 100,000 clones, 65% to 90% seen once. This receptor was obtained from a man older than 75 with acute or convalescent COVID-19. Specimen: peripheral blood.

CDR3 sequence (DNA): TGCGCCAGCAGCTTGAGAGGCAGGGATATGAACACTGAAGCTTTCTTT. Translation: CASSLRGRDMNTEAFF. The chain is built from TRBV5-1 and TRBJ1-1, with a tentative D call TRBD1 (5 bases). The germline V gene has CDR1 SGHRS and CDR2 YFSETQ. The CDR3 length is 16 residues. V was pared by 1 base and J by 0 bases, with 13 bases between.